What follows are 14 T cell receptor beta chains derived from one specimen sequenced in a study of technical replicates of blood from a few donors. Sequencing used immunoSEQ multiplex PCR; TCRdb keeps in-frame clones, though not all of them. The sample yields some 77,000 clones, over 90% seen once. The sample comprised T cells isolated from PBMCs. These receptors came from a human donor in good health.

J is TRBJ2-1 and V is TRBV27; TRBD2 is a possible D gene (6 bases). The CDR3 runs 14 residues. V was clipped by 7 bases and J by 4 bases, with 14 bases between them. In germline, CDR1 is MNHEY, CDR2 SMNVEV (reference sequence). As DNA, the CDR3 is TGTGCCAGCAAATTGTACGGGAGTTACAATGAGCAGTTCTTC. Protein sequence: CASKLYGSYNEQFF.

The chain uses TRBV29-1 and TRBJ1-2; 9 nucleotides line up with TRBD1. The length of the CDR3 is 13 residues. The germline V gene has CDR1 SQVTM and CDR2 ANQGSEA. The V gene end was trimmed by 0 bases and the J gene end by 8 bases; junction bases not matched to a gene: 4. The CDR3 here is CSVEEGQGYGYTF. The DNA of the CDR3 is TGCAGCGTTGAAGAGGGACAGGGTTACGGCTACACCTTC. Based on the CDR3 plus reference TRBV29-1 and TRBJ1-2, the full variable domain is SAVISQKPSRDICQRGTSLTIQCQVDSQVTMMFWYRQQPGQSLTLIATANQGSEATYESGFVIDKFPISRPNLTFSTLTVSNMSPEDSSIYLCSVEEGQGYGYTFGSGTRLTVV.

V is TRBV6-1 and J is TRBJ2-3; 8 bases fit TRBD2. The CDR3 length is 16 residues. Trimming at V came to 3 bases and at J to 0 bases, leaving 5 bases not matched to a gene. CDR1 and CDR2 from the germline V gene are MNHNS and SASEGT. The CDR3 loop reads CASSESAGGSTDTQYF. The CDR3 nucleotides read TGTGCCAGCAGTGAGAGTGCGGGAGGAAGCACAGATACGCAGTATTTT.

This clone has only one observation. V and J are TRBV13 and TRBJ2-1, with unresolved D. This CDR3 is 17 amino acids long. Trimming cost V 5 bases and J 1 base, with 18 bases left between them. Germline loops: CDR1 PRHDT, CDR2 FYEKMQ (reference sequence). This chain's CDR3 is CASSPLLNTGSYNEQFF. In nucleotides, the CDR3 is TGTGCCAGCAGCCCACTCCTTAACACGGGTTCCTACAATGAGCAGTTCTTC.

This clone was recorded a few times. The chain recombines TRBV4-1 with TRBJ1-1; TRBD1 is a possible D gene (6 bases). The germline gives CDR1 MGHRA, CDR2 YSYEKL. V was pared by 0 bases and J by 2 bases, with 13 bases between. The CDR3 is made up of 16 amino acids. The CDR3 here is CASSQEGHILNTEAFF. CDR3 DNA: TGCGCCAGCAGCCAAGAGGGACACATTCTTAACACTGAAGCTTTCTTT.

This chain uses TRBV6-5 with TRBJ2-7; tentative D call: TRBD1 (6 bases). CDR1 and CDR2 from the germline V gene are MNHEY and SVGAGI. The CDR3 loop spans 12 amino acids. The ends were cut back, 5 bases at V and 6 bases at J, with 11 bases in the middle. DNA for the CDR3: TGTGCCAGCAGTGGGTCAGGGGCCGAGCAGTACTTC. Amino acids: CASSGSGAEQYF.

The chain carries TRBV5-1 and TRBJ2-7; 9 positions agree with TRBD2. V dropped 2 bases and J dropped 2; count of bases not matched to a gene: 5. CDR1 SGHRS and CDR2 YFSETQ come from the germline V gene. The CDR3 totals 15 residues. This CDR3 reads CASSFPGLATYEQYF. The CDR3 coding sequence is TGCGCCAGCAGCTTTCCGGGACTAGCAACCTACGAGCAGTACTTC.

Remarks on this clone: Different DNA sequences within this sample yield the same CDR3. The J gene is TRBJ2-1, the V gene TRBV6-5; D perhaps matches TRBD2 (6 bases). Per germline, CDR1 MNHEY and CDR2 SVGAGI. V lost 0 bases and J 10 bases, leaving 13 bases between the germline ends. The CDR3 is 14 residues long. The CDR3 protein is CASSYSQVGGEQFF. For the CDR3, the DNA is TGTGCCAGCAGTTACTCCCAGGTCGGGGGAGAGCAGTTCTTC.

This clone was seen just once. The rearrangement uses TRBV29-1 and TRBJ1-4, with 7 nucleotides matching TRBD1. Losses at the gene ends were 6 bases for V and 5 bases for J; bases not matched to a gene: 6. CDR1 is SQVTM, CDR2 ANQGSEA, per germline. This CDR3 is 13 amino acids long. In nucleotides, the CDR3 is TGCAGCGTCCGACAGGGAAAGAATGAAAAACTGTTTTTT. This encodes CSVRQGKNEKLFF.

V is TRBV5-1 and J is TRBJ2-1, with D possibly being TRBD2 (5 bases). The CDR3 spans 17 residues. The V gene's germline CDR1 is SGHRS and CDR2 YFSETQ. V was shortened by 2 bases and J by 1 base, with 16 bases between the two germline ends. The CDR3 region has the DNA TGCGCCAGCAGCTTCCTCTCCCCCGGGGTATCCTACAATGAGCAGTTCTTC. Protein sequence: CASSFLSPGVSYNEQFF.

The genes are TRBV19 and TRBJ2-1; TRBD2 aligns across 8 bases. CDR3 length: 14 residues. With V trimmed by 3 bases and J by 5 bases, 3 bases remained unmatched. Germline V gene data show CDR1 as LNHDA and CDR2 as SQIVND (reference sequence). The CDR3 is CASSITGGNNEQFF. The CDR3 nucleotides are TGTGCCAGTAGTATTACGGGAGGGAACAATGAGCAGTTCTTC.

The chain carries TRBV27 and TRBJ2-2; 10 positions match TRBD2. V shed 5 bases and J 5 bases; nucleotides not matched to a gene: 5. This CDR3 is 15 amino acids long. Germline V gene data show CDR1 as MNHEY and CDR2 as SMNVEV (reference sequence). The CDR3 reads CASSALAGVTGELFF. CDR3 nucleotides: TGTGCCAGCAGTGCTCTAGCGGGAGTTACCGGGGAGCTGTTTTTT.

This clone showed up just once. The V call is TRBV28, the J call TRBJ2-7, with a tentative D call TRBD1 (5 bases). The CDR3 runs 14 residues. The germline V gene has CDR1 MDHEN and CDR2 SYDVKM. The V gene lost 10 bases and the J gene lost 0 bases, with 16 bases spanning the gap. The CDR3 loop reads CAISRVPISYEQYF. The CDR3 DNA follows: TGTGCCATATCCAGGGTGCCCATCTCCTACGAGCAGTACTTC.

In nucleotides, the CDR3 is TGTGCCAGCAGCCTTGTGCAGGGTTACACTGAAGCTTTCTTT. Translation: CASSLVQGYTEAFF. The chain carries TRBV5-6 and TRBJ1-1; D is possibly TRBD1 (5 bases). The V end lost 4 bases, the J end lost 3 bases, and 13 bases lay between the germline ends. The CDR3 runs to 14 residues. The germline V gene encodes CDR1 SGHDT and CDR2 YYEEEE.